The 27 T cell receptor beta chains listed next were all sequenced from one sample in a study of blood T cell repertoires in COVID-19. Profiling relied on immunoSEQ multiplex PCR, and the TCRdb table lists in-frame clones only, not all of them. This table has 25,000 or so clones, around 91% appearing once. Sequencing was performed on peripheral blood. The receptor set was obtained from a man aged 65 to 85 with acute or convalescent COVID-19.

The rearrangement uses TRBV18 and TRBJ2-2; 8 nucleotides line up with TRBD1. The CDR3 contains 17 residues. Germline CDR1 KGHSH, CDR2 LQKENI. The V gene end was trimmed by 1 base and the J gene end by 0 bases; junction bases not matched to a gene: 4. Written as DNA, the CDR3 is TGTGCCAGCTCACCACGGTCGGGACAGGCGAACACCGGGGAGCTGTTTTTT. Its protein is CASSPRSGQANTGELFF.

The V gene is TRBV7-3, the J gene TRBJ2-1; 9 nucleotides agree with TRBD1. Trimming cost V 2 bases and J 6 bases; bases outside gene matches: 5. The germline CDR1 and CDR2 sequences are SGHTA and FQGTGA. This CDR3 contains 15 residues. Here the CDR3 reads CASSLARDRANEQFF. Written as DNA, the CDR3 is TGTGCCAGCAGCTTAGCCCGGGACAGGGCCAATGAGCAGTTCTTC.

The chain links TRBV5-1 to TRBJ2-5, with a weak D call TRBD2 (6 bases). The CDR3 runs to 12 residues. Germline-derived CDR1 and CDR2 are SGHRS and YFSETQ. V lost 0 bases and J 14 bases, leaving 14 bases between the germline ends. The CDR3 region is CASSLGEERAYF. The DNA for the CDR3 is TGCGCCAGCAGCTTGGGGGAGGAGAGGGCCTACTTC.

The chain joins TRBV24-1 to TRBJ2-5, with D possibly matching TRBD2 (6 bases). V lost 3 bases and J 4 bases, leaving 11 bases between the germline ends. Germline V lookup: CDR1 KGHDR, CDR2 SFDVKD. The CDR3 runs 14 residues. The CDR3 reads CATSDRRVVETQYF. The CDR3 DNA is TGTGCCACCAGTGATCGGAGGGTAGTAGAGACCCAGTACTTC.

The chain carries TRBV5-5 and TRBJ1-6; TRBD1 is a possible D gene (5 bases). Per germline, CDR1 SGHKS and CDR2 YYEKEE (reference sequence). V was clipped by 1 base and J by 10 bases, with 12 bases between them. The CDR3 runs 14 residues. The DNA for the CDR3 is TGTGCCAGCAGCTTGACCGGGGGGGACTCACCCCTCCACTTT. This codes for CASSLTGGDSPLHF.

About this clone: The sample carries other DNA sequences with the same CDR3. The DNA for the CDR3 is TGCGCCAGCAGCTTGTTGGCAGGTAACACCGGGGAGCTGTTTTTT. This codes for CASSLLAGNTGELFF. This chain connects TRBV5-1 to TRBJ2-2; D gene unclear. Trimming cost V 1 base and J 2 bases, with 9 bases left between them. The CDR3 loop spans 15 amino acids. Germline V CDR1 and CDR2: SGHRS, YFSETQ.

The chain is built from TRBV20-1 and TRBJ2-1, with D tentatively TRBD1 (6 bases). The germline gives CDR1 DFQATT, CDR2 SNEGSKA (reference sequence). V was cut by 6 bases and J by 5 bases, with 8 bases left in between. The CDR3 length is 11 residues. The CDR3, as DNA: TGCAGTGCGGACAGAAACAATGAGCAGTTCTTC. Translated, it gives CSADRNNEQFF.

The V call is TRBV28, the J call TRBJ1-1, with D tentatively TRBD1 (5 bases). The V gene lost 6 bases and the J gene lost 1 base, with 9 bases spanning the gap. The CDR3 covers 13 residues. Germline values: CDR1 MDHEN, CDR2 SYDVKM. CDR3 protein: CASRQGGNTEAFF. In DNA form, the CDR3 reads TGTGCCAGCAGGCAGGGAGGGAACACTGAAGCTTTCTTT.

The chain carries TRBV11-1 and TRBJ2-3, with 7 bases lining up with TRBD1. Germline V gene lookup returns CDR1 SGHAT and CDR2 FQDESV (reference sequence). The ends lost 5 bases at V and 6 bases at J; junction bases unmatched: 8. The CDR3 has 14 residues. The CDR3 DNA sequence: TGTGCCAGCAGCCCTGGACAGGTGGGGGATACGCAGTATTTT. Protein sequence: CASSPGQVGDTQYF.

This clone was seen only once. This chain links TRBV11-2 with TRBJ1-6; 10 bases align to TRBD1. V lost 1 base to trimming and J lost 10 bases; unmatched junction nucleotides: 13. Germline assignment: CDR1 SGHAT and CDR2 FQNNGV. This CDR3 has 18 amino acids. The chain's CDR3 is CASSLVGGGDRGGSPLHF. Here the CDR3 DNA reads TGTGCCAGCAGCTTAGTAGGAGGTGGGGACAGGGGAGGCTCACCCCTCCACTTT.

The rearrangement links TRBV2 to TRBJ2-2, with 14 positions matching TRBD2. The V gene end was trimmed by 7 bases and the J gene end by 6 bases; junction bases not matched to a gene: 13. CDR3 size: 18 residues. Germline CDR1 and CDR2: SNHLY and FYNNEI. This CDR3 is CASTYPGLAGGKPGELFF. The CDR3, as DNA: TGTGCCAGCACCTACCCTGGACTAGCGGGAGGTAAACCCGGGGAGCTGTTTTTT.

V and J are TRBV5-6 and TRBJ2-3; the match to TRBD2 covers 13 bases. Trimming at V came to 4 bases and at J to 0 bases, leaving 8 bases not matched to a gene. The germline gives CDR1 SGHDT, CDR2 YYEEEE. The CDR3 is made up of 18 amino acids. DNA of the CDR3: TGTGCCAGCAGCACCCTCGGGACTAGCGGGACTAGCACAGATACGCAGTATTTT. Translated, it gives CASSTLGTSGTSTDTQYF.

CDR3 in amino acids: CASSQDGERPQHF. The CDR3 DNA follows: TGTGCCAGCTCCCAAGACGGAGAGAGGCCCCAGCATTTT. The V gene is TRBV18, the J gene TRBJ1-5, with unresolved D. Trimming stripped 6 bases from V and 9 bases from J, with 15 bases between. This CDR3 spans 13 amino acids. CDR1 KGHSH and CDR2 LQKENI come from the germline V gene.

The CDR3 sequence: CASSPGNAGETQYF. The DNA for the CDR3 is TGCGCCAGCAGCCCCGGAAATGCCGGGGAGACCCAGTACTTC. V is TRBV5-1 and J is TRBJ2-5, with D unclear. V shed 4 bases and J shed 5 bases, with 15 bases lying between them. The CDR3 contains 14 residues. CDR1 SGHRS and CDR2 YFSETQ come from the germline V gene.

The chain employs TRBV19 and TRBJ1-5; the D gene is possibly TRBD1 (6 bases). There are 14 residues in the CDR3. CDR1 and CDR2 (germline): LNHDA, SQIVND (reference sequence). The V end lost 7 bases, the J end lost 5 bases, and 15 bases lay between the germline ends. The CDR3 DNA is TGTGCCAGTACCGCAGGACAGACACATCAGCCCCAGCATTTT. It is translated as CASTAGQTHQPQHF.

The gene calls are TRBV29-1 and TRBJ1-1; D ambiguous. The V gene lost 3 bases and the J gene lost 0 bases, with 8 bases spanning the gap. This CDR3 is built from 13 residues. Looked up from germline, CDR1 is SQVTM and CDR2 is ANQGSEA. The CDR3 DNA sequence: TGCAGCGTTGAGGCCAACATGAACACTGAAGCTTTCTTT. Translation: CSVEANMNTEAFF.

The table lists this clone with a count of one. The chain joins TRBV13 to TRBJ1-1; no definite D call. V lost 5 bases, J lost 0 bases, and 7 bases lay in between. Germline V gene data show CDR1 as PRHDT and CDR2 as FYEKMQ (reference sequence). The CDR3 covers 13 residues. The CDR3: CASSARMNTEAFF. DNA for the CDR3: TGTGCCAGCAGCGCTAGGATGAACACTGAAGCTTTCTTT.

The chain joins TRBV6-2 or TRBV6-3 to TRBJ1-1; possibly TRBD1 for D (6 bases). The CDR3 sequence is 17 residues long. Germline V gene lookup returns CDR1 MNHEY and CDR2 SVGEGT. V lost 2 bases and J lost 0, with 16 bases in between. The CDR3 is CASSYRPGEGMNTEAFF. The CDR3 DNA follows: TGTGCCAGCAGTTACAGGCCAGGGGAGGGGATGAACACTGAAGCTTTCTTT.

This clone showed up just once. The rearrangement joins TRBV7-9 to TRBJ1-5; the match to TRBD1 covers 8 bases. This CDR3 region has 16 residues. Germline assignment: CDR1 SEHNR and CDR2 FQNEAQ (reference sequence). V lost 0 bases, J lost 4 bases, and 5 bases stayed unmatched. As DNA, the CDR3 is TGTGCCAGCAGCTTAGCCTGGGACAGGACAAATCAGCCCCAGCATTTT. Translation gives CASSLAWDRTNQPQHF.

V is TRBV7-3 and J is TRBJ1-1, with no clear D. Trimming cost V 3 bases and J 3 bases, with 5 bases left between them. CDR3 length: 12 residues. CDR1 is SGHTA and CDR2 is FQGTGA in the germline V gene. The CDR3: CASSFLYTEAFF. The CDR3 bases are TGTGCCAGCAGCTTCTTGTACACTGAAGCTTTCTTT.

The CDR3 bases are TGTGCCACCAGCAGAGACCGAAGACAGGAGCAGTACTTC. Protein product: CATSRDRRQEQYF. V is TRBV15 and J is TRBJ2-7; possibly TRBD1 for D (5 bases). In germline, CDR1 is LNHNV, CDR2 YYDKDF (reference sequence). The V end lost 0 bases, the J end lost 7 bases, and 10 bases lay between the germline ends. The CDR3 has 13 residues.

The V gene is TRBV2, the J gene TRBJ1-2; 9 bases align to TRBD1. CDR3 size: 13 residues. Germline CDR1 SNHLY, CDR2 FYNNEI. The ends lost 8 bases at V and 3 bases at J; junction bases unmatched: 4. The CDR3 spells CASRRTGDYGYTF. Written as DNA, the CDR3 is TGTGCCAGCCGTCGGACAGGGGACTATGGCTACACCTTC.

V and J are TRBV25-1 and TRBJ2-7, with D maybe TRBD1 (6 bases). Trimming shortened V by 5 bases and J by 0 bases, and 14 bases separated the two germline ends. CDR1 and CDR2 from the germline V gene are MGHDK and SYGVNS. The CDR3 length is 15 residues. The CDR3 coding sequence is TGTGCCAGCAGTCGAGCAGGGGTCTTCTCCTACGAGCAGTACTTC. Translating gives CASSRAGVFSYEQYF.

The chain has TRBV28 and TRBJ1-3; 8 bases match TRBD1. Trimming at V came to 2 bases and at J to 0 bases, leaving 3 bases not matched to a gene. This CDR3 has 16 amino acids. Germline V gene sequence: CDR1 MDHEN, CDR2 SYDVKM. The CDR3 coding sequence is TGTGCCAGCAGTTTACACACAGGGGGCTCTGGAAACACCATATATTTT. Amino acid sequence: CASSLHTGGSGNTIYF.

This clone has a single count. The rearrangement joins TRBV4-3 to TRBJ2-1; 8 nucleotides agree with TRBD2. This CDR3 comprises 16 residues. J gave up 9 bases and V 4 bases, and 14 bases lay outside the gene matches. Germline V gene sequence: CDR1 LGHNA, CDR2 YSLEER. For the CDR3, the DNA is TGCGCCAGCAGCCTTTCGGCCGGGAGGGAGGCGGGTGAGCAGTTCTTC. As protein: CASSLSAGREAGEQFF.

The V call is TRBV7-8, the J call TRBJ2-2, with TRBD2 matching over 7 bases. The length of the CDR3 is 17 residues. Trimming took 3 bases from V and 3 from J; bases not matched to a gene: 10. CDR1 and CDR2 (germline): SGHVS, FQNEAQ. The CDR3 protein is CASSFLIAGAHTGELFF. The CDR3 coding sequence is TGTGCCAGCAGCTTTTTAATTGCGGGAGCGCACACCGGGGAGCTGTTTTTT.

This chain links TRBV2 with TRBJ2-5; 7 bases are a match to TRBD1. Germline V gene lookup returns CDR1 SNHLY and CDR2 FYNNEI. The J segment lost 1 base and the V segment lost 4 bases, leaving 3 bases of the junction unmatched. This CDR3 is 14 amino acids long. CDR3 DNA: TGTGCCAGCAGTGGGGGACAGCTCCAAGAGACCCAGTACTTC. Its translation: CASSGGQLQETQYF. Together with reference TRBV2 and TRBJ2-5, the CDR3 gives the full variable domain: EPEVTQTPSHQVTQMGQEVILRCVPISNHLYFYWYRQILGQKVEFLVSFYNNEISEKSEIFDDQFSVERPDGSNFTLKIRSTKLEDSAMYFCASSGGQLQETQYFGPGTRLLVL.